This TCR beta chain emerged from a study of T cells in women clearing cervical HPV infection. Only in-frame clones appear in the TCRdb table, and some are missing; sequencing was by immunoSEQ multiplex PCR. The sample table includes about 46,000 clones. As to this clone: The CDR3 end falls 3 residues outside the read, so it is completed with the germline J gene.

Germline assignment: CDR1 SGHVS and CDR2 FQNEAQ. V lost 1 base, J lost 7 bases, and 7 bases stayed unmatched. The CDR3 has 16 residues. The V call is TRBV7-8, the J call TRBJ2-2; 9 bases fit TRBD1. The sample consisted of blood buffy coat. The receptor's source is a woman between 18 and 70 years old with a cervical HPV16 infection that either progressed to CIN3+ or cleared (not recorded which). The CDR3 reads CASSLGHRGPGGELFF. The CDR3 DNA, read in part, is TGTGCCAGCAGCTTAGGTCACAGGGGGCCGGGCGGGGAG.